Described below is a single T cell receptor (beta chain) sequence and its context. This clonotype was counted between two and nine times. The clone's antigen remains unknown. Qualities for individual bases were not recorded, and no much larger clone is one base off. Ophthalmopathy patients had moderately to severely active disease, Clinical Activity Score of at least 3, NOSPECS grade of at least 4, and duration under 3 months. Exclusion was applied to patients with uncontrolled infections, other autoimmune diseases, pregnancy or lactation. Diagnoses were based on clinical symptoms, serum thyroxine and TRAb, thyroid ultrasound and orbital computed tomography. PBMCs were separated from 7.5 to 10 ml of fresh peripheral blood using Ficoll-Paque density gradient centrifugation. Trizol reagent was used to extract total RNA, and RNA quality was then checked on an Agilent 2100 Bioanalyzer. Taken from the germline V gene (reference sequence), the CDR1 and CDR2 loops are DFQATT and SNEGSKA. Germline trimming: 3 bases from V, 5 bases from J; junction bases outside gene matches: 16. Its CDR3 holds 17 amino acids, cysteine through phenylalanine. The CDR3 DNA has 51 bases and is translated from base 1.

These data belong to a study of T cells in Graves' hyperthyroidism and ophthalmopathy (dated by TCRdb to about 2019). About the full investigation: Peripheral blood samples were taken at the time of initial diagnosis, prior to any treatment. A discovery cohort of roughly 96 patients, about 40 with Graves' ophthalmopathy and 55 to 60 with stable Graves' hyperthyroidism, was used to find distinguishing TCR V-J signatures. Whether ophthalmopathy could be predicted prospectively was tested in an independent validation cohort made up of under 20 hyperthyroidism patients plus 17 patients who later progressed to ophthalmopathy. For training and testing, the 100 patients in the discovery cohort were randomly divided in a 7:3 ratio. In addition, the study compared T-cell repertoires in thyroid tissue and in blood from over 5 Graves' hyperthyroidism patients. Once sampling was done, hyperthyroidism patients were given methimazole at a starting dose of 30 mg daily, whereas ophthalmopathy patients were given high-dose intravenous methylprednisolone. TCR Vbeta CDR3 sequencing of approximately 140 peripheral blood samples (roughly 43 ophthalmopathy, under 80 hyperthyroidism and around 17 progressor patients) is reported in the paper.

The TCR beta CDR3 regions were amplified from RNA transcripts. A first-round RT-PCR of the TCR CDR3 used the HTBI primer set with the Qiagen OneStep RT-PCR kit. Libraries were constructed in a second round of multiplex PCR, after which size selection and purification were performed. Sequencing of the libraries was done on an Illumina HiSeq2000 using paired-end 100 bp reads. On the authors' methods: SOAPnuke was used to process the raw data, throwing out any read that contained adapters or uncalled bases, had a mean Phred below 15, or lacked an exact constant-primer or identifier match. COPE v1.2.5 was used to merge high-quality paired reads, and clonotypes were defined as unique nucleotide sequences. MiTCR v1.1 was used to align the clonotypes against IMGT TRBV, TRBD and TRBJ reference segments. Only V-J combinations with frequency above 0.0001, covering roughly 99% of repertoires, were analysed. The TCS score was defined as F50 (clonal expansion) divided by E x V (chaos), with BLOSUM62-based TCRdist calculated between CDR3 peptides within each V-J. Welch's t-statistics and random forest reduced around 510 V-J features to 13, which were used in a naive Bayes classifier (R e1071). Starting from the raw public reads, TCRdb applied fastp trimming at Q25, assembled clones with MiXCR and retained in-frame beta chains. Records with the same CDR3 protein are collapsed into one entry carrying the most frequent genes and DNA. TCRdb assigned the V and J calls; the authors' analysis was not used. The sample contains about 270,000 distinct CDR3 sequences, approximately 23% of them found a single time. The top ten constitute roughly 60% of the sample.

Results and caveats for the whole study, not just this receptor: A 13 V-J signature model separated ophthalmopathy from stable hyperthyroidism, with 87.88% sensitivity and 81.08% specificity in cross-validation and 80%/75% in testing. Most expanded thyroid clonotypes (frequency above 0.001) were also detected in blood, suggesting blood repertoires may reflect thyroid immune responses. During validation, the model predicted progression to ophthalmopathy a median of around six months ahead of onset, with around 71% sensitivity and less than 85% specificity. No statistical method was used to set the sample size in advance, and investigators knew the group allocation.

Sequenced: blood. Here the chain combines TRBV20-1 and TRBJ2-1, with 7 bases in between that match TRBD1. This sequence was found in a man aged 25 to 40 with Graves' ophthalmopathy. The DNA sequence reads TGCAGTGCTAGGATTAGCTGGGGCGACAGGGAAGACAATGAGCAGTTCTTC. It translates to CSARISWGDREDNEQFF.